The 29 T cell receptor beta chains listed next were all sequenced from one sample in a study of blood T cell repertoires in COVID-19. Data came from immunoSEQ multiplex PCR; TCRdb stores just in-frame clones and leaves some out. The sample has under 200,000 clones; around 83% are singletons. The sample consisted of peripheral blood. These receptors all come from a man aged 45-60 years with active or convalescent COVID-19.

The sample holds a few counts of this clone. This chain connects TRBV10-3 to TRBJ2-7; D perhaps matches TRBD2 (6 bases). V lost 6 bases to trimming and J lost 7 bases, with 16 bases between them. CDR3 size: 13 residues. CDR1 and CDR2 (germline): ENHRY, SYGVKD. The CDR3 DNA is TGTGCCATCAGGATCGGGGGTGATGCTGAGCAGTACTTC. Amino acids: CAIRIGGDAEQYF.

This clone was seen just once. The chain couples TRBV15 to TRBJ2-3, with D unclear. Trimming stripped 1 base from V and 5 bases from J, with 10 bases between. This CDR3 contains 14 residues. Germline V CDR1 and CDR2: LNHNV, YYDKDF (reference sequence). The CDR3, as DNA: TGTGCCACCAGCAGAGGCCAGGTAGGAGATACGCAGTATTTT. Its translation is CATSRGQVGDTQYF.

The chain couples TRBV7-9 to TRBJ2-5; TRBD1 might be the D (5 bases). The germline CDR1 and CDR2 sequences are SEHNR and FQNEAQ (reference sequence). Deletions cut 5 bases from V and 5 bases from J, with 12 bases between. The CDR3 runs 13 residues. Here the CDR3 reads CASSPGPPETQYF. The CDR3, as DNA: TGTGCCAGCAGCCCAGGGCCGCCGGAGACCCAGTACTTC.

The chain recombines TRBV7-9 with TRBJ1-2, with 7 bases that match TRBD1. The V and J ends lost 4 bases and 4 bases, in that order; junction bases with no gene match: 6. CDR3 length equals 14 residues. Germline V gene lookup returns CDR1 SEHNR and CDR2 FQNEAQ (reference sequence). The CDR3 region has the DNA TGTGCCAGCAGCTCACAGGGGTTGGGCTATGGCTACACCTTC. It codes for CASSSQGLGYGYTF.

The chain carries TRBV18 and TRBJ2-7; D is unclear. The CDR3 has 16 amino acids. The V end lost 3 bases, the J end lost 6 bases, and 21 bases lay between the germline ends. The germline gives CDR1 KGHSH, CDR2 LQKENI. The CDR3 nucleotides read TGTGCCAGCTCACCTGGAACTACACGTAGCATCTCCGAGCAGTACTTC. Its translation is CASSPGTTRSISEQYF. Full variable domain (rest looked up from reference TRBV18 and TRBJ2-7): NAGVMQNPRHLVRRRGQEARLRCSPMKGHSHVYWYRQLPEEGLKFMVYLQKENIIDESGMPKERFSAEFPKEGPSILRIQQVVRGDSAAYFCASSPGTTRSISEQYFGPGTRLTVT.

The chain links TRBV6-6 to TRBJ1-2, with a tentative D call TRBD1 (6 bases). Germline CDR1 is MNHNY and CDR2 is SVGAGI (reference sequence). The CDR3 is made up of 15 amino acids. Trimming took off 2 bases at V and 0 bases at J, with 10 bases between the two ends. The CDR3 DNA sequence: TGTGCCAGCAGTTACGTACAGGGTACTAACTATGGCTACACCTTC. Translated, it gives CASSYVQGTNYGYTF.

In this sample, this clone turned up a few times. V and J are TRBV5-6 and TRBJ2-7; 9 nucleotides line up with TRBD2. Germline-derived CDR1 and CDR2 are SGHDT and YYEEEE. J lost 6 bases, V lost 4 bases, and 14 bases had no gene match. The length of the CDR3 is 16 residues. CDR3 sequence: CASSTPAGGLSREQYF. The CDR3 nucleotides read TGTGCCAGCAGCACCCCGGCGGGGGGGCTTTCGCGCGAGCAGTACTTC.

CDR3 protein: CASRDNYNEQFF. CDR3 nucleotides: TGTGCCAGTAGGGACAACTACAATGAGCAGTTCTTC. The J gene is TRBJ2-1, the V gene TRBV19; maybe TRBD1 (5 bases). The germline V gene encodes CDR1 LNHDA and CDR2 SQIVND (reference sequence). V lost 6 bases and J 3 bases, leaving 6 bases between the germline ends. The CDR3 runs to 12 residues.

The DNA for the CDR3 is TGTGCCAGCAGCCGAAGACGCGGGGAAAAACTGTTTTTT. Encoded protein: CASSRRRGEKLFF. This chain links TRBV12-3 or TRBV12-4 with TRBJ1-4; no reliable D call. The length of the CDR3 is 13 residues. The V gene lost 6 bases and the J gene lost 8 bases, with 13 bases spanning the gap.

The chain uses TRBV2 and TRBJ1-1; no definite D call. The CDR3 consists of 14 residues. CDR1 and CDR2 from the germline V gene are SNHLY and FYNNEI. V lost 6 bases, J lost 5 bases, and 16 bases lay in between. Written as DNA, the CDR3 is TGTGCCAGCAGGCACAGCCAGGTGATGACTGAAGCTTTCTTT. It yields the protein CASRHSQVMTEAFF.

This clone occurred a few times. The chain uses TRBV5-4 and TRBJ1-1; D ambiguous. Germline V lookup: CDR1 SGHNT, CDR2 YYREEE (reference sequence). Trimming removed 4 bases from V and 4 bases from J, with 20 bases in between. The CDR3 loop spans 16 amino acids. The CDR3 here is CASSAGRAREGTEAFF. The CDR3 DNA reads TGTGCCAGCAGCGCTGGGAGGGCTCGAGAGGGCACTGAAGCTTTCTTT.

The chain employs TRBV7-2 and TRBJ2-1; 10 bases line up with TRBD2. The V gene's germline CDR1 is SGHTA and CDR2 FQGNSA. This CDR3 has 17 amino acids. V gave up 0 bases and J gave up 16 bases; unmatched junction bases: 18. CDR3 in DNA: TGTGCCAGCAGCTTAGCGCCTCTAGCGGGAGCCCTAAAACGGGACTTCTTC. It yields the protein CASSLAPLAGALKRDFF.

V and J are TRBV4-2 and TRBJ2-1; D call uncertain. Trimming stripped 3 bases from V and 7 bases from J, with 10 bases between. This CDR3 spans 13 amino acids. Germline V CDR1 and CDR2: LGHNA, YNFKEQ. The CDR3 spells CASSQVSENEQFF. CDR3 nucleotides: TGTGCCAGCAGCCAGGTCTCGGAGAATGAGCAGTTCTTC.

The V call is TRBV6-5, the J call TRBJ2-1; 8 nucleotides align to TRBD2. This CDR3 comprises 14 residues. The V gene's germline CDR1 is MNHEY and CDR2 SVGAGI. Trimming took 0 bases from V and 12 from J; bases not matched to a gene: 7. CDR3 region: CASSYSRAGEGQFF. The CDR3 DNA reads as TGTGCCAGCAGTTACTCGAGAGCGGGGGAGGGGCAGTTCTTC.

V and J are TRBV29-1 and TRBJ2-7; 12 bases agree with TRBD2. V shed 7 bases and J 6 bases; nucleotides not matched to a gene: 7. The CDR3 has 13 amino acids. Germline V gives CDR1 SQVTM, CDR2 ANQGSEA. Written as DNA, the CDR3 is TGCAGCGGATTGACTAGCGGGAGATCCGAGCAGTACTTC. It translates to CSGLTSGRSEQYF.

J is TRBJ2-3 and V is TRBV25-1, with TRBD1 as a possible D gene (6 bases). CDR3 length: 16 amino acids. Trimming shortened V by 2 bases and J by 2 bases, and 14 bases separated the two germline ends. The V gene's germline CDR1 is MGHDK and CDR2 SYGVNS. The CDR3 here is CASSEPTGPDTDTQYF. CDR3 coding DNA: TGTGCCAGCAGTGAACCAACAGGGCCCGACACAGATACGCAGTATTTT.

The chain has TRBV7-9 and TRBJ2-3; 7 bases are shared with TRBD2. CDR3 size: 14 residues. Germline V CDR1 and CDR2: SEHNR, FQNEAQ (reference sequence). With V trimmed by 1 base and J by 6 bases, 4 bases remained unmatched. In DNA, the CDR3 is TGTGCCAGCAGCTTAGGCGGGAGTCGGGATACGCAGTATTTT. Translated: CASSLGGSRDTQYF.

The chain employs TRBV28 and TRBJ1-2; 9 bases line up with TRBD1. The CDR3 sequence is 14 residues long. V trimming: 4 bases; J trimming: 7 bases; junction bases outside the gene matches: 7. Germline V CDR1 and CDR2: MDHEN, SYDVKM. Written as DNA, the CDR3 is TGTGCCAGCAGTTCCGGGACAGGGTACGTTGGCTACACCTTC. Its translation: CASSSGTGYVGYTF.

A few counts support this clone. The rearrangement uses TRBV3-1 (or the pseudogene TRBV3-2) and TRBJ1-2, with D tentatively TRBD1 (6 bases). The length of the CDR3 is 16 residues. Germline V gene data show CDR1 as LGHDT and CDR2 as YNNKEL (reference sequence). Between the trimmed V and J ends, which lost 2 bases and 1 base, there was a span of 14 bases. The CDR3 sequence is CASSQRGGGNNYGYTF. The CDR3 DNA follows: TGTGCCAGCAGCCAAAGAGGGGGGGGTAATAACTATGGCTACACCTTC.

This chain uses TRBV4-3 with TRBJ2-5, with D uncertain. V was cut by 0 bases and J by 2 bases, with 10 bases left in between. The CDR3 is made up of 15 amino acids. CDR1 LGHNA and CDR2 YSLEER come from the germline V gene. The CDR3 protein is CASSQEGSVQETQYF. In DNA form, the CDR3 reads TGCGCCAGCAGCCAAGAGGGCTCTGTTCAAGAGACCCAGTACTTC.

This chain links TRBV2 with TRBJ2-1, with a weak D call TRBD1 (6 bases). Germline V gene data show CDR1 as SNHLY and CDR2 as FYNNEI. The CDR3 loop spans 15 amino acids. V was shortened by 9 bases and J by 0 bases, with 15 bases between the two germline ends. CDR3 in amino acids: CASTIQGLSYNEQFF. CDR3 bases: TGTGCCAGTACAATACAGGGCCTCTCCTACAATGAGCAGTTCTTC.

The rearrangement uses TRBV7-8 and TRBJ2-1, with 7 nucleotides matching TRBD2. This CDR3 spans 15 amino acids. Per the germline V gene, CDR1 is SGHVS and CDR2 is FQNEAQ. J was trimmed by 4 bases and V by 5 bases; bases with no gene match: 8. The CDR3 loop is CASSPRTSNYNEQFF. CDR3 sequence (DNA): TGTGCCAGCAGCCCGAGGACTAGTAATTACAATGAGCAGTTCTTC.

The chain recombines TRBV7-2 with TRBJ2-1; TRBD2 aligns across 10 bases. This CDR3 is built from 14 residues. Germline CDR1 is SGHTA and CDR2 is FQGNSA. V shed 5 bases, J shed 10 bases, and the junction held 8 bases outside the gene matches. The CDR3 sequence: CASSPRTSGWEQFF. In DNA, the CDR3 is TGTGCCAGCAGCCCCCGGACTAGCGGCTGGGAGCAGTTCTTC.

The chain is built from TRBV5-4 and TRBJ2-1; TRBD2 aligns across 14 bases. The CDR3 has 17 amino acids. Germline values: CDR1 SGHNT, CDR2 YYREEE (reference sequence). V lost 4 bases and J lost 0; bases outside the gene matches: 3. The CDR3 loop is CASSGGTSGSSYNEQFF. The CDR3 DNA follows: TGTGCCAGCAGCGGGGGGACTAGCGGGAGCTCCTACAATGAGCAGTTCTTC.

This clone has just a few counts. CDR3 nucleotides: TGCGCCAGCAGCTTTGGCGGGGGCCTAAGCTCTGGAAACACCATATATTTT. Translation gives CASSFGGGLSSGNTIYF. The genes are TRBV5-1 and TRBJ1-3, with D tentatively TRBD1 (6 bases). The V gene lost 2 bases and the J gene lost 0 bases, with 15 bases spanning the gap. This CDR3 comprises 17 residues. From germline, CDR1 is SGHRS and CDR2 YFSETQ. The entire variable domain, with the rest obtained from reference TRBV5-1 and TRBJ1-3, is as follows: KAGVTQTPRYLIKTRGQQVTLSCSPISGHRSVSWYQQTPGQGLQFLFEYFSETQRNKGNFPGRFSGRQFSNSRSEMNVSTLELGDSALYLCASSFGGGLSSGNTIYFGEGSWLTVV.

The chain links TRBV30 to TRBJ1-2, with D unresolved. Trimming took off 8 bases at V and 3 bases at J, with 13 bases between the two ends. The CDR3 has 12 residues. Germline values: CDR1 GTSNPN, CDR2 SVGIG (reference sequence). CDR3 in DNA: TGTGCCGGTCGTACAGAGTACTATGGCTACACCTTC. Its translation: CAGRTEYYGYTF.

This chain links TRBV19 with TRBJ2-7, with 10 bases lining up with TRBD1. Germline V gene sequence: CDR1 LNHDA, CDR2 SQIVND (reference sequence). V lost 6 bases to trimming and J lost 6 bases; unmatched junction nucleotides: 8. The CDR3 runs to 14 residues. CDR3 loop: CASSPGTGVSEQYF. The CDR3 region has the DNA TGTGCCAGTAGCCCCGGGACAGGGGTGTCCGAGCAGTACTTC.

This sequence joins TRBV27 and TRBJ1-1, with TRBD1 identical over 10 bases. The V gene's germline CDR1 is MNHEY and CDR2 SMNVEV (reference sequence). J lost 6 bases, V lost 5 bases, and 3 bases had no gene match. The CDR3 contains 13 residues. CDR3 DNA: TGTGCCAGCAGTCGACAGGGGGCCGCTGAAGCTTTCTTT. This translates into CASSRQGAAEAFF.

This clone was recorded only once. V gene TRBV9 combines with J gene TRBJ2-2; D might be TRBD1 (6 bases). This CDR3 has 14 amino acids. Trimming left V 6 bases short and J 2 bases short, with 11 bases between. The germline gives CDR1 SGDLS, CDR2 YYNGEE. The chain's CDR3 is CASNREGNTGELFF. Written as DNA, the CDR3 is TGTGCCAGCAACAGGGAAGGAAACACCGGGGAGCTGTTTTTT.